This T cell receptor beta chain was retrieved from a study of blood T cell repertoires in COVID-19. Germline V gene sequence: CDR1 KGHDR, CDR2 SFDVKD. The CDR3 has 20 amino acids. Unmatched junction bases numbered 13, after V lost 4 bases and J lost 2 bases. TCRdb's table, derived via immunoSEQ multiplex PCR, lists solely in-frame clones and lacks some. The sample comprises around 100,000 clones, about nine tenths of which are singletons, and about 5.2% rests with the top ten. This chain links TRBV24-1 with TRBJ1-6; 10 nucleotides align to TRBD1. Sequences were obtained from peripheral blood. The sequence was obtained from a man aged 45-65 years with acute or convalescent COVID-19. As DNA, the CDR3 is TGTGCCACCAGTGACTGTCCCGGGACAGGGGCCTTACCCTATAATTCACCCCTCCACTTT. As protein: CATSDCPGTGALPYNSPLHF.